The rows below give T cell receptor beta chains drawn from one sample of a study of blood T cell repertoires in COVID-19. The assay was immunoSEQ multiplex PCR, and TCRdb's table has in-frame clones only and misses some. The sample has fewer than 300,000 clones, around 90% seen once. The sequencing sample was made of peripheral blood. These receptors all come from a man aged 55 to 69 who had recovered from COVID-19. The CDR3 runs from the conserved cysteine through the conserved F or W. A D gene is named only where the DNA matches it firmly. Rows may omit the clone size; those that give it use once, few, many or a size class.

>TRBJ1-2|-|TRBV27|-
TGTGCCAGCAGTCCTCGGGGGGGCGGGAACTATGGCTACACCTTC
CASSPRGGGNYGYTF
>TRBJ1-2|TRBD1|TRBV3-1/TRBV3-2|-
TGTGCCAGCAGCCAAATCAGCGGAGGGGGCGGGAATGGCTACACCTTC
CASSQISGGGGNGYTF
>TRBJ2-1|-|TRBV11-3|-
TGTGCCAGCAGCTTCAGGGTGGGCAATGAGCAGTTCTTC
CASSFRVGNEQFF
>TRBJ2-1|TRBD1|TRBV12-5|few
TGTGCTAGTGGTCACGACAGGGGGCGGCTTAATATTGAGCAGTTCTTC
CASGHDRGRLNIEQFF
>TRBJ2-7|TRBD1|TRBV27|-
TGTGCCAGCAGCCGTACCGGGACAGGGCCCTACGAGCAGTACTTC
CASSRTGTGPYEQYF
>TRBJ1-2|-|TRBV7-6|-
TGTGCCAGCAGCTCCGTGGAACAGGGCCGCTATGGCTACACCTTC
CASSSVEQGRYGYTF
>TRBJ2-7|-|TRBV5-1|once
TGCGCCAGCAGGCCCACGGTGTCCCACGAGCAGTACTTC
CASRPTVSHEQYF
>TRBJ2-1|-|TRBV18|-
TGTGCCAGCTCACCAGGGGGGAACGAGCAGTTCTTC
CASSPGGNEQFF
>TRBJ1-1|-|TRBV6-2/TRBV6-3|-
TGTGCCAGCAGTCAATTCGACAGCATGAACACTGAAGCTTTCTTT
CASSQFDSMNTEAFF
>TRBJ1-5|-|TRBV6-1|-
TGTGCCAGCAGTAAAGGGTTACGGGTGGCCGGTCAGCCCCAGCATTTT
CASSKGLRVAGQPQHF
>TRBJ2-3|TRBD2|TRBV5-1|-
TGCGCCAGCAGCTTGGACCCTAGCGGGGGGCCAACCACAGATACGCAGTATTTT
CASSLDPSGGPTTDTQYF
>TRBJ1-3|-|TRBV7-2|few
TGTGCCAGCAGCCACCTTACAGGGAGCTCTGGAAACACCATATATTTT
CASSHLTGSSGNTIYF
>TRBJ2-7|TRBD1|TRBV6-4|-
TGTGCCAGCAGTGCCACAGGGGGCTCCTACGAGCAGTACTTC
CASSATGGSYEQYF
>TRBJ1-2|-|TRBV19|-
TGTGCCAGTAGTATAGCCGGGGGCGGGGGCGGACCGTCTAACTATGGCTACACCTTC
CASSIAGGGGGPSNYGYTF